The 11 T cell receptor beta chains listed next were all sequenced from one sample in a study of vaccination and CD4 T cells after COVID-19. Oncomine TCR Beta short-read sequencing was applied to DNA from cultured CD4+ T cells. Genomic DNA was isolated from CD4+ T cells that had been cultured. TCRdb called the PCR reads again in MiXCR, with one record for every CDR3 protein. The data show fewer than 11,000 distinct CDR3 sequences, around 30% seen once. Their target antigens are unknown. Treatment indicated: roughly ten-day PBMC culture with coronavirus spike peptide pools or control peptides (ViraFEST assay). Unexposed donor CD4+ T cells predated the COVID-19 pandemic, collected 2011-2018. Sequencing was performed on CD4+ T cells from blood, cultured in vitro. The receptors stem from a human donor in good health.

This clonotype was seen only a few times. V gene TRBV20-1 combines with J gene TRBJ1-2; D uncertain. This CDR3 spans 14 amino acids. V was clipped by 1 base and J by 7 bases, with 16 bases between them. Germline values: CDR1 DFQATT, CDR2 SNEGSKA (reference sequence). CDR3 sequence: CSARAEDERGGYTF. CDR3 in DNA: TGCAGTGCTAGAGCTGAGGACGAGCGGGGTGGCTACACCTTC.

This clonotype has more than one count but fewer than ten. The V call is TRBV5-8, the J call TRBJ1-2, with 7 bases matching TRBD1. This CDR3 contains 13 residues. Looked up from germline, CDR1 is SGHTS and CDR2 is YDEGEE. The J segment lost 8 bases and the V segment lost 3 bases, leaving 7 bases of the junction unmatched. The CDR3 sequence: CASSSTGVRGYTF. For the CDR3, the DNA is TGTGCCAGCAGCTCCACAGGGGTTCGGGGCTACACCTTC.

The CDR3 loop reads CASSETGLGFEQYF. The CDR3 coding sequence is TGTGCCAGCAGTGAGACGGGACTAGGTTTCGAGCAGTACTTC. This chain connects TRBV2 to TRBJ2-7, with TRBD2 identical over 8 bases. Germline lookup yields CDR1 SNHLY and CDR2 FYNNEI. V shed 3 bases and J 6 bases; nucleotides not matched to a gene: 7. The CDR3 has 14 amino acids.

A few counts support this clonotype. The chain has TRBV19 and TRBJ2-3; TRBD2 matches 8 bases. This CDR3 region has 16 residues. The ends lost 2 bases at V and 1 base at J; junction bases unmatched: 5. Germline lookup yields CDR1 LNHDA and CDR2 SQIVND (reference sequence). CDR3 sequence (DNA): TGTGCCAGTAGTATAACCGGGACTAGAGGCACAGATACGCAGTATTTT. Residues: CASSITGTRGTDTQYF.

This clonotype has a handful of counts. The V gene is TRBV7-2, the J gene TRBJ1-5; D is unresolved. The CDR3 consists of 13 residues. V lost 3 bases to trimming and J lost 3 bases, with 6 bases between them. Looked up from germline, CDR1 is SGHTA and CDR2 is FQGNSA. CDR3: CASSFMNNQPQHF. For the CDR3, the DNA is TGTGCCAGCAGCTTTATGAACAATCAGCCCCAGCATTTT.

The chain uses TRBV28 and TRBJ1-2, with D unresolved. The CDR3 runs to 13 residues. The germline CDR1 and CDR2 sequences are MDHEN and SYDVKM. The germline V and J ends were trimmed by 5 bases and 4 bases, with 11 bases remaining between them. In DNA form, the CDR3 reads TGTGCCAGCAGTCCCTCGGGGAGCTATGGCTACACCTTC. Its translation: CASSPSGSYGYTF.

This clonotype has only a few counts. The rearrangement uses TRBV6-2 or TRBV6-3 and TRBJ1-5, with D unresolved. This CDR3 has 12 residues. The V end was cut by 8 bases, the J end by 10 bases, with 15 bases between. Germline-derived CDR1 and CDR2 are MNHEY and SVGEGT. The CDR3: CASSTQVKPQHF. Here the CDR3 DNA reads TGTGCCAGCTCCACTCAGGTAAAACCCCAGCATTTT.

This clonotype came up a few times. The chain couples TRBV28 to TRBJ2-7, with 8 bases matching TRBD1. The CDR3 consists of 13 residues. Trimming removed 3 bases from V and 4 bases from J; junction bases left unmatched: 2. Germline V gene lookup returns CDR1 MDHEN and CDR2 SYDVKM. CDR3 loop: CASSLNRGYEQYF. In DNA form, the CDR3 reads TGTGCCAGCAGTTTGAACAGGGGGTACGAGCAGTACTTC.

The chain combines TRBV4-3 with TRBJ1-1; TRBD1 is a possible D gene (6 bases). V dropped 1 base and J dropped 8 bases, with 14 bases sitting between them. The CDR3 is 14 residues long. Germline CDR1 reads LGHNA; CDR2 reads YSLEER. CDR3 in amino acids: CASSQVISTGEAFF. The DNA for the CDR3 is TGCGCCAGCAGCCAAGTGATTTCAACAGGGGAAGCTTTCTTT.

This clonotype was observed a few times. V gene TRBV7-2 combines with J gene TRBJ2-1; D may match TRBD1 or TRBD2 (5 bases each). Trimming left V 1 base short and J 0 bases short, with 7 bases between. This CDR3 is 15 amino acids long. Germline V gives CDR1 SGHTA, CDR2 FQGNSA. The CDR3 coding sequence is TGTGCCAGCAGCTTAGAGGGGAGCTCCTACAATGAGCAGTTCTTC. It codes for CASSLEGSSYNEQFF.

This clonotype has more than one count but fewer than ten. This chain links TRBV19 with TRBJ1-6, with unresolved D. The V and J ends lost 5 bases and 4 bases respectively, with 15 bases between them. This CDR3 is built from 16 residues. The germline V gene encodes CDR1 LNHDA and CDR2 SQIVND (reference sequence). The CDR3 sequence is CASSERTKGYNSPLHF. In nucleotides, the CDR3 is TGTGCCAGTAGTGAACGGACGAAGGGATATAATTCACCCCTCCACTTT.